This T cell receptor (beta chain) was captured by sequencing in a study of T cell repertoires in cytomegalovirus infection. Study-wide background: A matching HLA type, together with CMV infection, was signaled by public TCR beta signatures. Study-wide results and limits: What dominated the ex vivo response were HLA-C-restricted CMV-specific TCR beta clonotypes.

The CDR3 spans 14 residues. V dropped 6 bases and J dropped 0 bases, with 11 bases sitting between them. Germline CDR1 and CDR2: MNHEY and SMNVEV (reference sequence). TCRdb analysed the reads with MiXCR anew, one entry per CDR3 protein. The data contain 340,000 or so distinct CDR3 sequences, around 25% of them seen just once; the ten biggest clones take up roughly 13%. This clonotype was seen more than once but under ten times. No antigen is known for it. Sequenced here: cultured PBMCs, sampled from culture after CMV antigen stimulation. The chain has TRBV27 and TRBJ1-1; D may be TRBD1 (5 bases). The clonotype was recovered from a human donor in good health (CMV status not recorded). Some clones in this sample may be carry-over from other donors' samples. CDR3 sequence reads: CASRAGSMNTEAFF. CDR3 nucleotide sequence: TGTGCCAGCAGAGCAGGGAGCATGAACACTGAAGCTTTCTTT.